The clone carrying this T cell receptor beta chain was seen a few times. Its matching antigen is unknown. Germline V CDR1 and CDR2: PRHDT, FYEKMQ (reference sequence). Trimming shortened V by 5 bases and J by 8 bases, and 13 bases separated the two germline ends. The CDR3 length is 14 residues. The PCR used 60 Vbeta and 13 Jbeta primers. Data came from immunoSEQ multiplex PCR; TCRdb stores just in-frame clones and leaves some out. Of 160,000 or so clones detected, around 79% appear once; the ten largest clones hold 6.3%. The sample is drawn from a study of cytomegalovirus exposure and HLA in healthy donors. Findings and limits, study-wide: Researchers reported in a later analysis that a missense DCLRE1C variant was tied to TCR beta V- and J-gene trimming.

Material for sequencing was PBMCs. V is TRBV13 and J is TRBJ1-6; D is possibly TRBD1 (6 bases). The TCR was taken from a man aged 35 to 55 in good health and CMV-seropositive. This CDR3 reads CASSRGADDSPLHF. The CDR3, as DNA: TGTGCCAGCAGCCGGGGGGCGGATGATTCACCCCTCCACTTT.